The 9 T cell receptor beta chains below come from one sample, sequenced in a study of T cell repertoires in cytomegalovirus infection (dated by TCRdb to the late 2010s). Sequencing relied on an Illumina HiSeq 1500. The raw public reads went through TCRdb reprocessing: fastp at Q25, MiXCR clone calling, in-frame beta chains kept. Each entry merges the rows of one CDR3 protein and shows their most common DNA and genes. The sample records 450,000 to 600,000 distinct CDR3 sequences, 11% of which are singletons. Together, the top ten hold roughly a tenth of the sample. Sequenced: PBMCs. The receptors originated from a human donor in good health (CMV status not recorded). Some clones in this sample may be carry-over from other donors' samples.

The chain uses TRBV5-1 and TRBJ2-7; TRBD2 agrees at 7 bases. The germline V gene encodes CDR1 SGHRS and CDR2 YFSETQ. The CDR3 extends over 16 amino acids. Trimming took 10 bases from V and 6 from J; bases not matched to a gene: 22. In nucleotides, the CDR3 is TGCGCCTGGGGGGGAGAACGCCTTGGTTGGCCTAGCGAGCAGTACTTC. This gives the protein CAWGGERLGWPSEQYF.

This clonotype was seen at least ten times. The genes are TRBV27 and TRBJ2-3, with 7 bases fitting TRBD2. The CDR3 sequence is 16 residues long. CDR1 is MNHEY and CDR2 is SMNVEV in the germline V gene (reference sequence). J gave up 1 base and V 6 bases, and 10 bases lay outside the gene matches. The CDR3 nucleotides read TGTGCCAGCAGCTCCCGGGGGGTTCCCCGCACAGATACGCAGTATTTT. This gives the protein CASSSRGVPRTDTQYF.

This clonotype was detected ten times or more. As DNA, the CDR3 is TGTGCCAGCAGGCTACATGAAGGTTCGGCTGAAGCTTTCTTT. Its protein product is CASRLHEGSAEAFF. The V gene is TRBV7-9, the J gene TRBJ1-1; D not resolved. The germline V gene encodes CDR1 SEHNR and CDR2 FQNEAQ (reference sequence). The V end lost 6 bases, the J end lost 6 bases, and 17 bases lay between the germline ends. This CDR3 has 14 residues.

This clonotype has at least ten counts. CDR3 sequence: CASSSPSSRPYNEQFF. CDR3 DNA: TGTGCCAGCAGTTCCCCTAGCTCCCGACCGTACAATGAGCAGTTCTTC. The chain has TRBV28 and TRBJ2-1, with D possibly matching TRBD2 (5 bases). This CDR3 region has 16 residues. V was cut by 4 bases and J by 4 bases, with 17 bases left in between. CDR1 and CDR2 from the germline V gene are MDHEN and SYDVKM.

About this clonotype: Because the CDR3 is missing its conserved closing phenylalanine or tryptophan, this is likely a read error. The rearrangement joins TRBV3-1 to TRBJ2-5; D possibly matches TRBD1 or TRBD2 (5 bases each). Trimming stripped 4 bases from V and 2 bases from J, with 14 bases between. CDR3 size: 15 residues. In germline, CDR1 is LGHDT, CDR2 YNNKEL (reference sequence). Here the CDR3 DNA reads TGTGCCAGCAGCCGCCCGGGACGCCCTCAAGAGACCCAGTACATC. Its protein product is CASSRPGRPQETQYI.

The chain recombines TRBV5-1 with TRBJ1-3; 7 bases fit TRBD1. This CDR3 contains 20 residues. Germline assignment: CDR1 SGHRS and CDR2 YFSETQ. V lost 4 bases, J lost 0 bases, and 19 bases stayed unmatched. CDR3 loop: CASSRAATGAENYSGNTIYF. DNA for the CDR3: TGCGCCAGCAGCCGAGCCGCTACAGGGGCCGAAAACTACTCTGGAAACACCATATATTTT.

The sample holds many counts of this clonotype. The chain recombines TRBV5-8 with TRBJ2-1; 9 bases line up with TRBD1. This CDR3 is 16 amino acids long. V dropped 4 bases and J dropped 1; count of bases not matched to a gene: 6. Germline V gene sequence: CDR1 SGHTS, CDR2 YDEGEE. CDR3 coding DNA: TGTGCCAGCAGCCGTTTACAGGGGGCATCCTACAATGAGCAGTTCTTC. Its translation: CASSRLQGASYNEQFF. The full variable domain, rest sourced from reference TRBV5-8 and TRBJ2-1, is EAGVTQSPTHLIKTRGQQATLRCSPISGHTSVYWYQQALGLGLQFLLWYDEGEERNRGNFPPRFSGRQFPNYSSELNVNALELEDSALYLCASSRLQGASYNEQFFGPGTRLTVL.

This clonotype was observed at least ten times. J is TRBJ2-5 and V is TRBV20-1; 9 nucleotides align to TRBD1. In germline, CDR1 is DFQATT, CDR2 SNEGSKA (reference sequence). This CDR3 has 13 residues. With V trimmed by 7 bases and J by 1 base, 4 bases remained unmatched. The CDR3: CSEKDRGQETQYF. For the CDR3, the DNA is TGCAGTGAGAAGGACAGGGGCCAAGAGACCCAGTACTTC.

This clonotype was detected many times. The rearrangement joins TRBV6-1 to TRBJ2-7; 7 bases map to TRBD1. CDR3 length: 15 amino acids. Germline V gene lookup returns CDR1 MNHNS and CDR2 SASEGT. V trimming: 4 bases; J trimming: 4 bases; junction bases outside the gene matches: 10. In DNA, the CDR3 is TGTGCCAGCAGTGGATTACAGGGGTACGGGTACGAGCAGTACTTC. Its translation: CASSGLQGYGYEQYF.